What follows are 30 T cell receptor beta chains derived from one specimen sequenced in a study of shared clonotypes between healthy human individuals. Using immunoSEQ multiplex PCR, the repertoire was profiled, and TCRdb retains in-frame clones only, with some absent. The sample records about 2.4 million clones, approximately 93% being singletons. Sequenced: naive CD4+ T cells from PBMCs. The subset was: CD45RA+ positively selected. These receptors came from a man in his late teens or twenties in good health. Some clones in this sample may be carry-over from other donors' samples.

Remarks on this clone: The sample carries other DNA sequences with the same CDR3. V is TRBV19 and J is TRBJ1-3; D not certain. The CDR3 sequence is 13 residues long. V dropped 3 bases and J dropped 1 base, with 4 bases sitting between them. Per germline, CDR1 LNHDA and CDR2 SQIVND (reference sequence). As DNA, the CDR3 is TGTGCCAGTAGTATTGGTTCTGGAAACACCATATATTTT. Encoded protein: CASSIGSGNTIYF. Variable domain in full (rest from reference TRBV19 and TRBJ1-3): DGGITQSPKYLFRKEGQNVTLSCEQNLNHDAMYWYRQDPGQGLRLIYYSQIVNDFQKGDIAEGYSVSREKKESFPLTVTSAQKNPTAFYLCASSIGSGNTIYFGEGSWLTVV.

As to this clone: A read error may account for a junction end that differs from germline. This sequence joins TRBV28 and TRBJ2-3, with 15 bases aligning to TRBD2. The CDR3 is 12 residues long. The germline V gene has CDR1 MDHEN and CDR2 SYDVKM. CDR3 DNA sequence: TGTGCCAGCAGCCAAGTGGGACTAGCGGGAGGTTTT. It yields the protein CASSQVGLAGGF.

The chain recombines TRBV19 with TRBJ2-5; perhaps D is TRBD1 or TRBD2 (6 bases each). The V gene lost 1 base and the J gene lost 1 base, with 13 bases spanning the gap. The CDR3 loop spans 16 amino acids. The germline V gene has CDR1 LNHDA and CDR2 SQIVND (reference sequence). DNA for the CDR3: TGTGCCAGTAGTATAGTACAGGGAGGAGGCCAAGAGACCCAGTACTTC. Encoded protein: CASSIVQGGGQETQYF.

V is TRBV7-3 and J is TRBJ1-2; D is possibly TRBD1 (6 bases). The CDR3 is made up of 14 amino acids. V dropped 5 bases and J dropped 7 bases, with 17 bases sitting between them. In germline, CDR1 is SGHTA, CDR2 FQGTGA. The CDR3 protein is CASSLWTEWGGYTF. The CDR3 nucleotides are TGTGCCAGCAGCCTCTGGACAGAATGGGGTGGCTACACCTTC. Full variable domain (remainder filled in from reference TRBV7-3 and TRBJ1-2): GAGVSQTPSNKVTEKGKYVELRCDPISGHTALYWYRQSLGQGPEFLIYFQGTGAADDSGLPNDRFFAVRPEGSVSTLKIQRTERGDSAVYLCASSLWTEWGGYTFGSGTRLTVV.

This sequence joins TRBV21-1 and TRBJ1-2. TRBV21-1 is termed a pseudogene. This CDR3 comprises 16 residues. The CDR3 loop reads CASSHALATKTYGYTF. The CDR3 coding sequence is TGTGCCAGCAGTCATGCATTAGCTACAAAGACCTATGGCTACACCTTC.

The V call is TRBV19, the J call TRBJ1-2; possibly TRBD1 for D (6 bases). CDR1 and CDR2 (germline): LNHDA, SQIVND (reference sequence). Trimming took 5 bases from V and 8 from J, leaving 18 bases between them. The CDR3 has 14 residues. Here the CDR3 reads CASSPRDIRRGYTF. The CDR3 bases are TGTGCCAGTAGTCCAAGGGACATCCGAAGGGGCTACACCTTC.

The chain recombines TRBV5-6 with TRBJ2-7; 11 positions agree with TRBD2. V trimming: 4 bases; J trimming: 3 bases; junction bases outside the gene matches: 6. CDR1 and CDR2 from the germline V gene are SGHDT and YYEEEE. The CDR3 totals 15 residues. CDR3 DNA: TGTGCCAGCAGCCCGGACCTAGCGGGAGGCTACGAGCAGTACTTC. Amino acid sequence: CASSPDLAGGYEQYF.

CDR3 in amino acids: CASRPLGTGGKYEQYF. The CDR3 DNA sequence: TGTGCCAGCAGACCACTCGGGACAGGAGGGAAATACGAGCAGTACTTC. The chain couples TRBV28 to TRBJ2-7; TRBD1 aligns across 8 bases. The CDR3 is made up of 16 amino acids. V lost 6 bases to trimming and J lost 4 bases; unmatched junction nucleotides: 14. The germline gives CDR1 MDHEN, CDR2 SYDVKM.

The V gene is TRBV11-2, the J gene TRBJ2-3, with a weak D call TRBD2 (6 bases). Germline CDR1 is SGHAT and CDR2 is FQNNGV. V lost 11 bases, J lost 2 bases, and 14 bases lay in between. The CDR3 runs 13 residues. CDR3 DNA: TGTGCCGGAGGAGGGTCCTACACAGATACGCAGTATTTT. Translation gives CAGGGSYTDTQYF. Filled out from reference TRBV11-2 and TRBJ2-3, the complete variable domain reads EAGVAQSPRYKIIEKRQSVAFWCNPISGHATLYWYQQILGQGPKLLIQFQNNGVVDDSQLPKDRFSAERLKGVDSTLKIQPAKLEDSAVYLCAGGGSYTDTQYFGPGTRLTVL.

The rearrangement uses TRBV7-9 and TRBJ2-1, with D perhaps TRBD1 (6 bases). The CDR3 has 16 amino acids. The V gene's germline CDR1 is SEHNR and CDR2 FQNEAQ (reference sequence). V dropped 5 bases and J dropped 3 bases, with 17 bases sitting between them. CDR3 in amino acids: CASSPRGGTVYNEQFF. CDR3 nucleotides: TGTGCCAGCAGCCCTAGAGGGGGAACGGTCTACAATGAGCAGTTCTTC. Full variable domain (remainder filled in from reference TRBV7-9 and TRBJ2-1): DTGVSQNPRHKITKRGQNVTFRCDPISEHNRLYWYRQTLGQGPEFLTYFQNEAQLEKSRLLSDRFSAERPKGSFSTLEIQRTEQGDSAMYLCASSPRGGTVYNEQFFGPGTRLTVL.

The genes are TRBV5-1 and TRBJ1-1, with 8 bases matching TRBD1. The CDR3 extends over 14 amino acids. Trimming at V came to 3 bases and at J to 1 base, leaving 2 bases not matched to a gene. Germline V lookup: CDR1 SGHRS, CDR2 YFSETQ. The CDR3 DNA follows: TGCGCCAGCAGCTGGGGACAGGAGAACACTGAAGCTTTCTTT. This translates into CASSWGQENTEAFF.

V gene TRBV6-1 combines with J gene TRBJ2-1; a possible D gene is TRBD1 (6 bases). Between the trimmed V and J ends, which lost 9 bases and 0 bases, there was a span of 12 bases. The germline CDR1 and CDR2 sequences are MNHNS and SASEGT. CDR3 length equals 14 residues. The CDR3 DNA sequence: TGTGCCAGTAAAGAAGGGGGCTCCTACAATGAGCAGTTCTTC. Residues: CASKEGGSYNEQFF.

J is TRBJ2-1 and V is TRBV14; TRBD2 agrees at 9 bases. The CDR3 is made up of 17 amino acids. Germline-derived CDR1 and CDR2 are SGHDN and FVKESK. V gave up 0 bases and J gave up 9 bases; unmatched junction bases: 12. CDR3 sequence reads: CASSQELMSGRKAEQFF. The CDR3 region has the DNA TGTGCCAGCAGCCAAGAATTAATGAGCGGGAGGAAGGCTGAGCAGTTCTTC.

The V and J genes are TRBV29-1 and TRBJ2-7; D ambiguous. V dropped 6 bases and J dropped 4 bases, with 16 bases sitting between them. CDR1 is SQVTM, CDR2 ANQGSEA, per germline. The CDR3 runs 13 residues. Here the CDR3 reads CSVAHTIGYEQYF. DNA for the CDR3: TGCAGCGTCGCCCATACTATCGGGTACGAGCAGTACTTC.

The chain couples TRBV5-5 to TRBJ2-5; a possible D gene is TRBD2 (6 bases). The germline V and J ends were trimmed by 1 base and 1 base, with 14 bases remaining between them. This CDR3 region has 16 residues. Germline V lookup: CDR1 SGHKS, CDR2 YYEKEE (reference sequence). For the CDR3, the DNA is TGTGCCAGCAGCTTGTCGGTAGCGGCTACCCAAGAGACCCAGTACTTC. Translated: CASSLSVAATQETQYF.

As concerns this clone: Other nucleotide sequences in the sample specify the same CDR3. The CDR3, as DNA: TGTGCCAGCAGCTTAGGGGGAAACACCGGGGAGCTGTTTTTT. Protein sequence: CASSLGGNTGELFF. V is TRBV7-2 and J is TRBJ2-2; D unclear. Between the trimmed V and J ends, which lost 1 base and 2 bases, there was a span of 5 bases. CDR1 and CDR2 (germline): SGHTA, FQGNSA. This CDR3 comprises 14 residues.

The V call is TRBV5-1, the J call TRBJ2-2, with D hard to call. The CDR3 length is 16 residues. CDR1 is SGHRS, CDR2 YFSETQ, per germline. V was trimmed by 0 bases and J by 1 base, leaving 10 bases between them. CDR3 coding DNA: TGCGCCAGCAGCTTGGGCTGGACCATGAACACCGGGGAGCTGTTTTTT. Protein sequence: CASSLGWTMNTGELFF. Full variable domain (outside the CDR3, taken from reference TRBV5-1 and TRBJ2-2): KAGVTQTPRYLIKTRGQQVTLSCSPISGHRSVSWYQQTPGQGLQFLFEYFSETQRNKGNFPGRFSGRQFSNSRSEMNVSTLELGDSALYLCASSLGWTMNTGELFFGEGSRLTVL.

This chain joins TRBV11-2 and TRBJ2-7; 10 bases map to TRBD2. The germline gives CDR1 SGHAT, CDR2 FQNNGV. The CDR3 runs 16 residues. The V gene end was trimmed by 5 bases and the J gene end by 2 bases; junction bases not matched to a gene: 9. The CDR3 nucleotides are TGTGCCAGCAGCAGTCTTTGGAGCGGGAGGGCCTACGAGCAGTACTTC. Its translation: CASSSLWSGRAYEQYF.

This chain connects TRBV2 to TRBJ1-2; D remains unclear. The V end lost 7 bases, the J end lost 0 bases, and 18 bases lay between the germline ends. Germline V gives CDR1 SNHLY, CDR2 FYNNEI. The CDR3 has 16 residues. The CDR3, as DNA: TGTGCCAGCACCAACCGGATACGGTTGACTAACTATGGCTACACCTTC. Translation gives CASTNRIRLTNYGYTF.

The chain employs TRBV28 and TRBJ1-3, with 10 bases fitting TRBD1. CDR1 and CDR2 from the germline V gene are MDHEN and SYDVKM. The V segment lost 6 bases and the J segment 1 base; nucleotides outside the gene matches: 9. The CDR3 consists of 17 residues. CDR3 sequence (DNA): TGTGCCAGCAGCTCAGCCGGGACAGGGGCGTCTGGAAACACCATATATTTT. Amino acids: CASSSAGTGASGNTIYF.

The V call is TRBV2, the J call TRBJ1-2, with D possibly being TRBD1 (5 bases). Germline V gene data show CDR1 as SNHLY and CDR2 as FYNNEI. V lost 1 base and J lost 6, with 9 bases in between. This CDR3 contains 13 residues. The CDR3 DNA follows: TGTGCCAGCAGTGAAGACGGGACCCATGGCTACACCTTC. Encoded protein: CASSEDGTHGYTF. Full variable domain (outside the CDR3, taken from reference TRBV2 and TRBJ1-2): EPEVTQTPSHQVTQMGQEVILRCVPISNHLYFYWYRQILGQKVEFLVSFYNNEISEKSEIFDDQFSVERPDGSNFTLKIRSTKLEDSAMYFCASSEDGTHGYTFGSGTRLTVV.

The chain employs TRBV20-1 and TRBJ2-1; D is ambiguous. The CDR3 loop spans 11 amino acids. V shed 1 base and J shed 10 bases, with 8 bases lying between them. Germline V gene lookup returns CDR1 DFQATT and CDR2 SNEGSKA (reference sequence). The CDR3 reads CSARGWVEQFF. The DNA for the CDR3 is TGCAGTGCTAGAGGCTGGGTGGAGCAGTTCTTC.

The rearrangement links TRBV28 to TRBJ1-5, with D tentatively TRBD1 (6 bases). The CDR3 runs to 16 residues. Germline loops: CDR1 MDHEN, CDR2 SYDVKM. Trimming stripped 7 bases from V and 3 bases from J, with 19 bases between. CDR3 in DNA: TGTGCCAGCACCCGACAGGTTCGGGGTAACAATCAGCCCCAGCATTTT. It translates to CASTRQVRGNNQPQHF.

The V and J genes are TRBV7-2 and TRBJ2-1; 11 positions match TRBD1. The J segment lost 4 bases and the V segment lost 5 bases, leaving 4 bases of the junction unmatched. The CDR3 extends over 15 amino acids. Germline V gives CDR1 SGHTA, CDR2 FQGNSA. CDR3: CASSQDRGRYNEQFF. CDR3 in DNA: TGTGCCAGCAGCCAGGACAGGGGGCGTTACAATGAGCAGTTCTTC.

The chain's CDR3 is CASILRTGVYNEQFF. CDR3 nucleotides: TGTGCCAGCATACTAAGGACAGGGGTCTACAATGAGCAGTTCTTC. The V gene is TRBV2, the J gene TRBJ2-1; TRBD1 aligns across 9 bases. CDR1 and CDR2 (germline): SNHLY, FYNNEI. With V trimmed by 7 bases and J by 3 bases, 7 bases remained unmatched. CDR3 length: 15 residues.

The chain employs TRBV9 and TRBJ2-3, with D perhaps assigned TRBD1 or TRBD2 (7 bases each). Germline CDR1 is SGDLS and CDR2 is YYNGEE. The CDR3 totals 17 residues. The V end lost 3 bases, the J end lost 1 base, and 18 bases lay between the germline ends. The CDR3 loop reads CASSANQGGIGTDTQYF. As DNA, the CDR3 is TGTGCCAGCAGCGCAAACCAGGGGGGGATCGGCACAGATACGCAGTATTTT.

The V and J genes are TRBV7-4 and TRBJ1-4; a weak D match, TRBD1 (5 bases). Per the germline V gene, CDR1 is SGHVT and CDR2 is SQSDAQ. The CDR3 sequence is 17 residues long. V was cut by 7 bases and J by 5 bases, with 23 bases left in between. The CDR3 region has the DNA TGTGCCAGCAACAAGGGGAAAACGGGCCCAAGAAATGAAAAACTGTTTTTT. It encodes CASNKGKTGPRNEKLFF.

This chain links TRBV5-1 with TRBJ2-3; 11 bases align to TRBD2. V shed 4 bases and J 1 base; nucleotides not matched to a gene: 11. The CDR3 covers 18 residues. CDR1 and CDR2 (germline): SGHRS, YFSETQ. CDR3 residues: CASSPGTSGKAGTDTQYF. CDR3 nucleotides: TGCGCCAGCAGCCCCGGGACTAGCGGAAAGGCGGGCACAGATACGCAGTATTTT. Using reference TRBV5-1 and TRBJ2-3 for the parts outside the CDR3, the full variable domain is KAGVTQTPRYLIKTRGQQVTLSCSPISGHRSVSWYQQTPGQGLQFLFEYFSETQRNKGNFPGRFSGRQFSNSRSEMNVSTLELGDSALYLCASSPGTSGKAGTDTQYFGPGTRLTVL.

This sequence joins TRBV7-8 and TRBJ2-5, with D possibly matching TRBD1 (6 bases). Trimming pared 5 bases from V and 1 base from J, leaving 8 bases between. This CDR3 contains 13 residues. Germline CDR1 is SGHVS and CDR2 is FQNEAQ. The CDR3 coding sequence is TGTGCCAGCAGCCGGGACACCCAAGAGACCCAGTACTTC. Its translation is CASSRDTQETQYF. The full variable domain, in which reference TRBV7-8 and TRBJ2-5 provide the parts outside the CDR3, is GAGVSQSPRYKVAKRGQDVALRCDPISGHVSLFWYQQALGQGPEFLTYFQNEAQLDKSGLPSDRFFAERPEGSVSTLKIQRTQQEDSAVYLCASSRDTQETQYFGPGTRLLVL.

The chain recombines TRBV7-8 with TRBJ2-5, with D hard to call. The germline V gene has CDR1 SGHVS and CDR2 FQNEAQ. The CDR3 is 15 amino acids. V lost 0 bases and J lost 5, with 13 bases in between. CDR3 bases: TGTGCCAGCAGCTTAGCGCAGGTCCCCCCGGAGACCCAGTACTTC. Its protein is CASSLAQVPPETQYF.